Following are 24 T cell receptor beta chains from one sample sequenced in a study of T cells in Graves' hyperthyroidism and ophthalmopathy. Researchers amplified the TCR beta CDR3 regions from RNA transcripts. The HTBI primer set was used in a first-round RT-PCR of the TCR CDR3. TCRdb analysed the multiplex PCR reads with MiXCR anew, one entry per CDR3 protein. The repertoire consists of some 300,000 distinct CDR3 sequences, with about 19% occurring once and the leading ten covering less than 45%. Input material: blood. The receptor source for this set is a man over 45 with Graves' ophthalmopathy.

This clonotype was seen repeatedly, ten times or more. This chain uses TRBV5-1 with TRBJ1-2; TRBD1 agrees at 7 bases. The V and J ends lost 3 bases and 7 bases, in that order; junction bases with no gene match: 6. This CDR3 spans 13 amino acids. Germline values: CDR1 SGHRS, CDR2 YFSETQ. Here the CDR3 DNA reads TGCGCCAGCAGCTCCACAGGGGTGGGTGGCTACACCTTC. Its protein product is CASSSTGVGGYTF.

This rearrangement joins TRBV6-1 to TRBJ1-2; weak D call: TRBD1 (5 bases). The CDR3 runs 14 residues. With 5 bases removed from V and 3 bases from J, the gap between germline ends came to 13 bases. CDR1 and CDR2 (germline): MNHNS, SASEGT. The DNA of the CDR3 is TGTGCCAGCAGTTTCGCAGGGATCGACTATGGCTACACCTTC. Translating gives CASSFAGIDYGYTF.

In this sample, this clonotype turned up many times. The genes are TRBV3-1 and TRBJ2-3; 12 nucleotides align to TRBD2. J was trimmed by 2 bases and V by 4 bases; bases with no gene match: 4. Germline-derived CDR1 and CDR2 are LGHDT and YNNKEL (reference sequence). The CDR3 extends over 16 amino acids. CDR3 amino acids: CASSRRLAGDTDTQYF. DNA for the CDR3: TGTGCCAGCAGCCGCCGACTAGCGGGGGACACAGATACGCAGTATTTT.

DNA of the CDR3: TGTGCCACCAGTGATCCTCCGGGACTAGCCGGGTCCTACAATGAGCAGTTCTTC. Its protein product is CATSDPPGLAGSYNEQFF. This chain uses TRBV24-1 with TRBJ2-1; TRBD2 agrees at 9 bases. V lost 3 bases to trimming and J lost 1 base; unmatched junction nucleotides: 9. Germline V CDR1 and CDR2: KGHDR, SFDVKD. The CDR3 is 18 residues long.

The table lists this clonotype with a few counts. CDR3 bases: TGTGCCAGCAGCCTGGGAGGGGTGGTCAATCAGCCCCAGCATTTT. It specifies CASSLGGVVNQPQHF. V is TRBV7-8 and J is TRBJ1-5, with D perhaps matching TRBD1 (5 bases). Germline assignment: CDR1 SGHVS and CDR2 FQNEAQ. V shed 5 bases and J shed 3 bases, with 14 bases lying between them. The CDR3 spans 15 residues. The whole variable domain, remainder taken from reference TRBV7-8 and TRBJ1-5, is GAGVSQSPRYKVAKRGQDVALRCDPISGHVSLFWYQQALGQGPEFLTYFQNEAQLDKSGLPSDRFFAERPEGSVSTLKIQRTQQEDSAVYLCASSLGGVVNQPQHFGDGTRLSIL.

This clonotype was counted many times. The chain recombines TRBV11-2 with TRBJ2-2, with 8 bases matching TRBD2. CDR1 SGHAT and CDR2 FQNNGV come from the germline V gene. This CDR3 is built from 17 residues. V shed 5 bases, J shed 5 bases, and the junction held 13 bases outside the gene matches. The DNA for the CDR3 is TGTGCCAGCAGCCCCCCTACGGGGGGGCTCGCTACCGGGGAGCTGTTTTTT. Protein product: CASSPPTGGLATGELFF.

This clonotype appeared many times. The chain is built from TRBV7-3 and TRBJ2-5, with 8 bases that match TRBD2. Germline V gene sequence: CDR1 SGHTA, CDR2 FQGTGA. V was pared by 6 bases and J by 5 bases, with 5 bases of the junction left unmatched. The CDR3 has 13 amino acids. CDR3 sequence (DNA): TGTGCCAGCAGTCGTAGCGGGACGGAGACCCAGTACTTC. It is translated as CASSRSGTETQYF.

The chain couples TRBV15 to TRBJ2-7; D is possibly TRBD2 (5 bases). The length of the CDR3 is 12 residues. The germline V and J ends were trimmed by 3 bases and 8 bases, with 11 bases remaining between them. Germline V gene lookup returns CDR1 LNHNV and CDR2 YYDKDF (reference sequence). This CDR3 is CATSRTEGKQYF. The CDR3 DNA is TGTGCCACCAGCAGGACCGAGGGAAAGCAGTACTTC. Full variable domain (rest looked up from reference TRBV15 and TRBJ2-7): DAMVIQNPRYQVTQFGKPVTLSCSQTLNHNVMYWYQQKSSQAPKLLFHYYDKDFNNEADTPDNFQSRRPNTSFCFLDIRSPGLGDTAMYLCATSRTEGKQYFGPGTRLTVT.

This clonotype was counted between two and nine times. This chain joins TRBV28 and TRBJ2-5; D unclear. Trimming shortened V by 10 bases and J by 5 bases, and 23 bases separated the two germline ends. This CDR3 has 15 residues. Germline CDR1 MDHEN, CDR2 SYDVKM. The CDR3 reads CATSNEAPLMETQYF. The CDR3 nucleotides are TGTGCCACTTCAAACGAGGCACCGCTTATGGAGACCCAGTACTTC.

The V call is TRBV19, the J call TRBJ2-5; TRBD2 matches at 7 bases. V shed 1 base, J shed 5 bases, and the junction held 7 bases outside the gene matches. The germline CDR1 and CDR2 sequences are LNHDA and SQIVND (reference sequence). The CDR3 is made up of 15 amino acids. Here the CDR3 reads CASSIASGGMETQYF. The CDR3 DNA reads TGTGCCAGTAGTATAGCTTCGGGAGGAATGGAGACCCAGTACTTC. The full variable domain, in which reference TRBV19 and TRBJ2-5 provide the parts outside the CDR3, is DGGITQSPKYLFRKEGQNVTLSCEQNLNHDAMYWYRQDPGQGLRLIYYSQIVNDFQKGDIAEGYSVSREKKESFPLTVTSAQKNPTAFYLCASSIASGGMETQYFGPGTRLLVL.

There are many counts of this clonotype. The chain links TRBV20-1 to TRBJ2-7; 9 bases are shared with TRBD1. V shed 3 bases, J shed 3 bases, and the junction held 6 bases outside the gene matches. CDR3 size: 14 residues. The germline CDR1 and CDR2 sequences are DFQATT and SNEGSKA (reference sequence). CDR3 nucleotide sequence: TGCAGTGCTAGCACAGGGGGCGTCGGCTACGAGCAGTACTTC. Residues: CSASTGGVGYEQYF.

This clonotype showed up many times. This chain connects TRBV7-9 to TRBJ2-7, with D tentatively TRBD1 (6 bases). Germline V gene lookup returns CDR1 SEHNR and CDR2 FQNEAQ (reference sequence). V dropped 5 bases and J dropped 0 bases, with 11 bases sitting between them. CDR3 length: 14 residues. CDR3 DNA: TGTGCCAGCAGCGCGGACAGACTCTCCTACGAGCAGTACTTC. Translated: CASSADRLSYEQYF.

Concerning this clonotype itself: The junction and the germline gene differ at one end; a read error may be behind it. The rearrangement joins TRBV13 to TRBJ1-1; D remains ambiguous. Germline loops: CDR1 PRHDT, CDR2 FYEKMQ (reference sequence). The CDR3 sequence is 14 residues long. Here the CDR3 reads CAGSLQQMNTEAFF. DNA of the CDR3: TGTGCCGGCAGCTTGCAACAAATGAACACTGAAGCTTTCTTT.

This clonotype was picked up a small number of times. V is TRBV2 and J is TRBJ2-1; D not resolved. V was trimmed by 10 bases and J by 3 bases, leaving 7 bases between them. The CDR3 contains 11 residues. Germline V lookup: CDR1 SNHLY, CDR2 FYNNEI. This CDR3 is CATRGYNEQFF. The DNA of the CDR3 is TGTGCCACCAGAGGCTACAATGAGCAGTTCTTC.

This clonotype has only a few counts. V gene TRBV20-1 combines with J gene TRBJ2-1; the match to TRBD2 covers 8 bases. Trimming at V came to 3 bases and at J to 9 bases, leaving 13 bases not matched to a gene. Germline V CDR1 and CDR2: DFQATT, SNEGSKA (reference sequence). The CDR3 contains 15 residues. The CDR3 sequence is CSASFREGVGFEQFF. The CDR3 coding sequence is TGCAGTGCTAGCTTCCGGGAGGGCGTAGGATTTGAGCAGTTCTTC.

A word on this clonotype: A read error is possible here, since a much larger clone lies one base away. Written as DNA, the CDR3 is TGTGCCAGCAGCTTACACCCCTACAATGAGCAGTACTTC. Translated, it gives CASSLHPYNEQYF. The chain is built from TRBV7-2 and TRBJ2-1; D call uncertain. TRBJ2-7 explains the end of the DNA better; the J call may be wrong. The CDR3 extends over 13 amino acids. The V gene's germline CDR1 is SGHTA and CDR2 FQGNSA.

This clonotype occurred a few times. This chain joins TRBV10-3 and TRBJ2-1; no firm D call. The CDR3 has 15 residues. V was trimmed by 2 bases and J by 3 bases, leaving 11 bases between them. CDR1 and CDR2 from the germline V gene are ENHRY and SYGVKD. CDR3 nucleotide sequence: TGTGCCATCAGTGAGCTAACGGGTAACTACAATGAGCAGTTCTTC. Its protein is CAISELTGNYNEQFF.

In this sample, this clonotype turned up once. The V call is TRBV5-5, the J call TRBJ1-3; TRBD1 is a possible D gene (5 bases). This CDR3 contains 15 residues. Per germline, CDR1 SGHKS and CDR2 YYEKEE (reference sequence). V lost 3 bases, J lost 1 base, and 11 bases lay in between. The CDR3 region has the DNA TGTGCCAGCAGCTGGGGGTTGGGGTCTGGAAACACCATATATTTT. Translated, it gives CASSWGLGSGNTIYF.

This clonotype was counted between two and nine times. The chain recombines TRBV2 with TRBJ2-3; 8 bases are a match to TRBD2. Germline V CDR1 and CDR2: SNHLY, FYNNEI. CDR3 length: 18 residues. J lost 3 bases, V lost 5 bases, and 16 bases had no gene match. This chain's CDR3 is CASSIPARAGAGTDTQYF. CDR3 nucleotide sequence: TGTGCCAGCAGTATACCCGCCAGAGCGGGAGCCGGGACAGATACGCAGTATTTT.

On this clonotype: This may be a read error, as it is one base from a much larger clone. J is TRBJ1-4 and V is TRBV7-8; no reliable D call. The germline V gene encodes CDR1 SGHVS and CDR2 FQNEAQ. This CDR3 region has 16 residues. The V end was cut by 1 base, the J end by 5 bases, with 14 bases between. CDR3: CASSLGNGGRNEKLFF. CDR3 coding DNA: TGTGCCAGCAGCTTAGGGAACGGCGGTAGAAATGAAAAACTGTTTTTT.

The chain links TRBV7-9 to TRBJ1-1; D gene unclear. This CDR3 comprises 15 residues. CDR1 is SEHNR, CDR2 FQNEAQ, per germline (reference sequence). Trimming shortened V by 1 base and J by 4 bases, and 13 bases separated the two germline ends. In nucleotides, the CDR3 is TGTGCCAGCAGCTTAGAGGGAAATTCGGGCACTGAAGCTTTCTTT. The encoded protein is CASSLEGNSGTEAFF.

This clonotype was recorded many times. V is TRBV7-9 and J is TRBJ2-1, with 7 bases identical to TRBD1. The CDR3 loop spans 16 amino acids. Germline CDR1 is SEHNR and CDR2 is FQNEAQ (reference sequence). J gave up 7 bases and V 1 base, and 10 bases lay outside the gene matches. CDR3 residues: CASSLVRQGVTNEQFF. The CDR3 nucleotides read TGTGCCAGCAGCTTAGTACGACAGGGAGTGACAAATGAGCAGTTCTTC.

This clonotype was recorded many times. The chain couples TRBV20-1 to TRBJ1-6; perhaps TRBD1 as D (5 bases). V lost 1 base and J lost 8, with 15 bases in between. CDR1 and CDR2 (germline): DFQATT, SNEGSKA (reference sequence). The CDR3 length is 15 residues. This CDR3 reads CSARGLGGWDSPLHF. CDR3 sequence (DNA): TGCAGTGCTAGAGGACTCGGGGGTTGGGATTCACCCCTCCACTTT.

At least ten counts were recorded for this clonotype. The rearrangement uses TRBV28 and TRBJ1-1, with unresolved D. Trimming pared 7 bases from V and 0 bases from J, leaving 9 bases between. This CDR3 region has 13 residues. Germline V gene data show CDR1 as MDHEN and CDR2 as SYDVKM. Here the CDR3 reads CASTLVVNTEAFF. CDR3 bases: TGTGCCAGCACCCTCGTCGTGAACACTGAAGCTTTCTTT. The full variable domain, rest sourced from reference TRBV28 and TRBJ1-1, is DVKVTQSSRYLVKRTGEKVFLECVQDMDHENMFWYRQDPGLGLRLIYFSYDVKMKEKGDIPEGYSVSREKKERFSLILESASTNQTSMYLCASTLVVNTEAFFGQGTRLTVV.